What follows describes a single T cell receptor beta chain. Its antigen is unknown. Base qualities are not recorded, but no much larger clone differs from it by a single base. Patients with a history of autoimmune disease or receiving systemic immunosuppression were excluded from the trial. In every dose cohort, peripheral blood was drawn for TCR sequencing at baseline, cycle 4 day 1, and cycle 7 day 1. The samples were drawn from a first-in-human, open-label, multicenter phase I dose-escalation trial of ivuxolimab. The trial enrolled adults with locally advanced or metastatic head and neck squamous cell, hepatocellular, melanoma or renal cell carcinoma. Before TCR sequencing, CD4+ and CD8+ T cells were separately sorted from peripheral blood. To sequence the TCRbeta CDR3 region, genomic DNA was isolated from the sorted cells. The immunoSEQ Assay was used to sequence the TCRbeta CDR3 regions. TCRdb obtained this table from immuneACCESS and retained in-frame rearrangements with V and J assigned. These tables miss some clones; where compared with another copy, unresolved V genes account for less than half of the shortfall, and the remainder is unexplained. Here the sample has roughly 79,000 clones; approximately 80% occur a single time. 0.51% of the sample lies in the top ten.

The sample is drawn from a study of OX40 agonist ivuxolimab in advanced cancers. For the study in its entirety: Ivuxolimab, which targeted the costimulatory receptor OX40 (CD134), was an agonistic, fully human IgG2 monoclonal antibody. Intravenous ivuxolimab was administered to patients every 2 weeks at six dose levels: 0.01, 0.1, 0.3, 1.5, 3 and 10 mg/kg. Of the approximately 50 dose-escalation patients, hepatocellular carcinoma was present in about 20, melanoma in roughly 15, renal cell carcinoma in 9 and head and neck cancer in 9. A male proportion of roughly 80% and a mean age of about 60 years, ranging from roughly 23 to 85, were recorded for the dose-escalation cohort. Patients were allowed to have had prior anti-PD-1, anti-PD-L1 or anti-CTLA-4 therapy, and around two fifths of the dose-escalation patients had been treated with checkpoint inhibitors. Partial responses occurred in three dose-escalation patients: two with cutaneous melanoma and one with hepatocellular carcinoma. The point of sequencing TCRbeta in the periphery was to test whether ivuxolimab changed TCR sequence diversity and drove clonal T-cell expansion. The paper describes the monotherapy dose-escalation part (N = 52 patients) of the phase I trial of ivuxolimab. Broader findings and caveats from the paper: Clonal expansion of both CD4+ and CD8+ blood T cells was observed from baseline to week 6 at doses 0.1 to 3.0 mg/kg. Which antigens the clonally expanded peripheral T cells were specific for was not determined. After ivuxolimab, more expanded clones were found on average in CD8+ T cells than in CD4+ T cells. In partial responders in the 0.1-3.0 mg/kg groups, normalized peripheral clonal expansion was found to be among the lowest, especially among CD8+ T cells. Low levels of normalized T-cell clonal expansion were also seen in some nonresponding patients.

Between the V and J ends, shortened by 0 bases and 2 bases respectively, the junction contains 11 bases. The germline V gene specifies SGHRS as CDR1 and YFSETQ as CDR2. The cysteine opens and the phenylalanine closes a CDR3 of 15 amino acids. Of all the DNA, just the CDR3 is kept, 45 bases in frame from base 1. The sequencing here drew on CD4+ or CD8+ T cells sorted from blood, taken in a trial of the OX40 agonist ivuxolimab. This receptor was taken from an adult with an advanced solid tumor such as melanoma, head and neck, liver or kidney cancer. The chain is assembled from TRBV5-1 and TRBJ1-1; TRBD1 could be the D gene, as 6 bases match. The CDR3 protein sequence reads: CASSLVPDSNTEAFF. The nucleotide sequence reads TGCGCCAGCAGCTTGGTCCCGGACAGTAACACTGAAGCTTTCTTT.